A selection of T cell receptor beta chains follows, all from one sample in a study of blood T cell repertoires in COVID-19. The table came from immunoSEQ multiplex PCR; TCRdb's copy has only in-frame clones and leaves some out. The sample records roughly 150,000 clones, about 89% being singletons. The sequencing input was peripheral blood. The receptors derive from an elderly man with acute or convalescent COVID-19. CDR3s include the opening cysteine and the closing phenylalanine or tryptophan. D genes are given only for firm matches. The size field is filled for only some rows; it gives once, few, many or a size class.

j_call v_call clone_size d_call cdr3_aa cdr3_nt
TRBJ2-7 TRBV6-5 - - CASSHGSEQYF TGTGCCAGCAGCCACGGGTCCGAGCAGTACTTC
TRBJ1-1 TRBV6-2/TRBV6-3 - TRBD1 CASSFLGEGQLTEAFF TGTGCCAGCAGTTTCCTCGGAGAGGGACAGCTCACTGAAGCTTTCTTT
TRBJ1-5 TRBV19 - TRBD1 CASSIAGDSNQPQHF TGTGCCAGTAGTATAGCCGGGGACAGTAATCAGCCCCAGCATTTT
TRBJ1-5 TRBV28 - - CASTRDHGNQPQHF TGTGCCAGCACCAGGGATCACGGGAATCAGCCCCAGCATTTT
TRBJ1-1 TRBV16 - - CASSRVGTAMNTEAFF TGTGCCAGCAGCCGCGTTGGTACCGCCATGAACACTGAAGCTTTCTTT
TRBJ2-6 TRBV7-9 - - CASSLGGPGANVLTF TGTGCCAGCAGCTTAGGGGGGCCTGGGGCCAACGTCCTGACTTTC
TRBJ1-2 TRBV15 - - CATSRERQYGYTF TGTGCCACCAGCAGAGAGAGACAGTATGGCTACACCTTC
TRBJ2-1 TRBV16 - - CASIIGGSYNEQFF TGTGCCAGCATAATAGGGGGCTCCTACAATGAGCAGTTCTTC
TRBJ2-7 TRBV19 - TRBD1 CASSTKPGQNYEQYF TGTGCCAGTAGTACAAAACCGGGACAGAATTACGAGCAGTACTTC
TRBJ1-1 TRBV30 - TRBD1 CAWSVSQGTEAFF TGTGCCTGGAGTGTCTCACAGGGGACTGAAGCTTTCTTT
TRBJ1-2 TRBV2 once - CASKDNLGAGYGYTF TGTGCCAGCAAGGACAACCTGGGGGCTGGCTATGGCTACACCTTC
TRBJ2-1 TRBV27 - TRBD2 CASSYLTSGASNEQFF TGTGCCAGCAGTTACCTGACTAGCGGGGCCAGCAATGAGCAGTTCTTC
TRBJ1-2 TRBV18 - - CASSPLGQPNGYTF TGTGCCAGCTCACCTTTAGGACAGCCTAATGGCTACACCTTC
TRBJ1-2 TRBV28 - TRBD1 CASSPQGGKYGYTF TGTGCCAGCAGTCCACAGGGGGGGAAGTATGGCTACACCTTC
TRBJ2-3 TRBV5-6 - TRBD2 CASSLKTSGGAPDTQYF TGTGCCAGCAGCTTAAAAACTAGCGGGGGGGCCCCAGATACGCAGTATTTT
TRBJ1-1 TRBV5-6 - - CASSLRTAVTEAFF TGTGCCAGCAGCCTCCGAACGGCGGTCACTGAAGCTTTCTTT
TRBJ2-2 TRBV5-1 few TRBD2 CASSSSGGSTGELFF TGCGCCAGCAGCTCGAGCGGGGGGTCCACCGGGGAGCTGTTTTTT
TRBJ1-2 TRBV28 - TRBD1 CASSVQTGGGYGYTF TGTGCCAGCAGTGTACAGACAGGGGGCGGGTATGGCTACACCTTC
TRBJ1-5 TRBV28 - - CASSLSQHLGQPQHF TGTGCCAGCAGTTTATCTCAACATCTAGGTCAACCCCAGCATTTT
TRBJ1-4 TRBV9 - TRBD1 CASSVRGTGDEKLFF TGTGCCAGCAGCGTTAGGGGGACAGGAGATGAAAAACTGTTTTTT
TRBJ1-2 TRBV11-2 - - CASSPGMGGYTF TGTGCCAGCAGCCCGGGGATGGGTGGCTACACCTTC
TRBJ2-5 TRBV4-1 - TRBD2 CASSQGLAGAPGERETQYF TGCGCCAGCAGCCAAGGGCTAGCGGGGGCCCCAGGAGAGAGAGAGACCCAGTACTTC
TRBJ2-3 TRBV5-1 - TRBD2 CASSFGGTSGSPDTQYF TGCGCCAGCAGCTTCGGGGGGACTAGCGGGAGTCCAGATACGCAGTATTTT
TRBJ2-7 TRBV5-1 - - CASSFGWGAYEQYF TGCGCCAGCAGCTTCGGCTGGGGGGCCTACGAGCAGTACTTC
TRBJ2-7 TRBV7-2 - - CASSLKTGNYEQYF TGTGCCAGCAGCTTAAAGACAGGTAACTACGAGCAGTACTTC
TRBJ2-7 TRBV6-6 - TRBD1 CASSQGPTGLTYEQYF TGTGCCAGCAGCCAAGGACCGACAGGGCTTACCTACGAGCAGTACTTC
TRBJ1-6 TRBV5-1 once TRBD1 CASSLEGQPNSPLHF TGCGCCAGCAGCTTGGAGGGACAGCCTAATTCACCCCTCCACTTT
TRBJ1-6 TRBV7-7 once TRBD1 CATFRQGLTLHF TGTGCTACCTTCCGACAGGGGCTGACCCTCCACTTT
TRBJ2-5 TRBV30 once TRBD1 CAWSLQPTGAETQYF TGTGCCTGGAGTCTCCAACCGACAGGGGCAGAGACCCAGTACTTC
TRBJ2-7 TRBV9 - - CASSVGSGSYEQYF TGTGCCAGCAGCGTAGGATCGGGCTCCTACGAGCAGTACTTC
TRBJ2-1 TRBV2 - TRBD1 CASSETGGPIGNEQFF TGTGCCAGCAGTGAGACAGGGGGCCCGATAGGCAATGAGCAGTTCTTC
TRBJ2-7 TRBV5-1 - - CASRRLTDPSYEQYF TGCGCCAGCAGGAGACTGACAGATCCCTCCTACGAGCAGTACTTC
TRBJ1-1 TRBV29-1 - - CSVEDHSGKTEAFF TGCAGCGTTGAAGATCATTCGGGGAAGACTGAAGCTTTCTTT
TRBJ1-5 TRBV19 - - CASSTQQGQPQHF TGTGCCAGTAGTACCCAACAGGGTCAGCCCCAGCATTTT
TRBJ2-7 TRBV10-3 once TRBD1 CAISYRGTGDYEQYF TGTGCCATCAGCTACCGGGGGACAGGAGACTACGAGCAGTACTTC
TRBJ2-7 TRBV6-6 - TRBD1 CASSNRGPSSYEQYF TGTGCCAGCAGTAACAGGGGCCCGAGCTCCTACGAGCAGTACTTC
TRBJ1-5 TRBV20-1 - - CSASEGSQPQHF TGCAGTGCTAGTGAGGGGAGCCAGCCCCAGCATTTT
TRBJ2-3 TRBV11-2 - TRBD2 CASSLGLAGLTDTQYF TGTGCCAGCAGCTTAGGACTAGCGGGGCTCACAGATACGCAGTATTTT
TRBJ2-1 TRBV3-1/TRBV3-2 - TRBD1 CASSQQGQGVHNEQFF TGTGCCAGCAGCCAACAGGGACAGGGGGTGCACAATGAGCAGTTCTTC
TRBJ2-1 TRBV5-1 once TRBD2 CASSRGGLGNEQFF TGCGCCAGCAGCCGGGGGGGCCTGGGGAATGAGCAGTTCTTC
TRBJ2-5 TRBV7-2 few - CASSLGLGMKTQYF TGTGCCAGCAGCTTAGGACTAGGTATGAAGACCCAGTACTTC
TRBJ1-2 TRBV7-3 - - CASSSPYRSLNYGYTF TGTGCCAGCAGCTCCCCCTACAGAAGCCTGAACTATGGCTACACCTTC
TRBJ2-5 TRBV14 - - CASSQGGLETQYF TGTGCCAGCAGCCAAGGGGGGCTGGAGACCCAGTACTTC
TRBJ2-1 TRBV10-2 - TRBD1 CASRKGYGTGYSNEQFF TGCGCCAGCAGGAAGGGTTACGGGACAGGGTATTCCAATGAGCAGTTCTTC
TRBJ2-1 TRBV11-2 - TRBD1 CASSFDRGYEQFF TGTGCCAGCAGCTTCGACAGGGGCTATGAGCAGTTCTTC
TRBJ2-1 TRBV27 - - CASSTAERRKQFF TGTGCCAGCAGTACCGCGGAGCGGAGAAAGCAGTTCTTC
TRBJ2-7 TRBV5-4 - TRBD1 CASSQAGGAPNEQYF TGTGCCAGCAGCCAAGCAGGGGGCGCCCCGAACGAGCAGTACTTC
TRBJ2-5 TRBV3-1/TRBV3-2 - TRBD1 CASSHRGPGETQYF TGTGCCAGCAGTCACAGGGGGCCGGGAGAGACCCAGTACTTC
TRBJ1-2 TRBV7-9 - - CASIRSSLRDNYGYTF TGTGCCAGCATCCGATCTTCGCTCAGGGATAACTATGGCTACACCTTC
TRBJ2-5 TRBV30 - TRBD2 CAWSGLAGGLGTQYF TGTGCCTGGAGTGGACTAGCGGGAGGGTTGGGGACCCAGTACTTC
TRBJ2-7 TRBV19 once - CASSIPKGGVHEQYF TGTGCCAGTAGTATACCCAAGGGGGGGGTCCACGAGCAGTACTTC
TRBJ2-2 TRBV29-1 - - CSVEDWGGGELFF TGCAGCGTTGAAGATTGGGGAGGCGGGGAGCTGTTTTTT
TRBJ1-3 TRBV7-9 - TRBD1 CASSLLQGANTIYF TGTGCCAGCAGCTTACTACAGGGGGCGAACACCATATATTTT
TRBJ1-1 TRBV9 - TRBD1 CASSGTGTNTEAFF TGTGCCAGCAGCGGGACAGGGACAAACACTGAAGCTTTCTTT